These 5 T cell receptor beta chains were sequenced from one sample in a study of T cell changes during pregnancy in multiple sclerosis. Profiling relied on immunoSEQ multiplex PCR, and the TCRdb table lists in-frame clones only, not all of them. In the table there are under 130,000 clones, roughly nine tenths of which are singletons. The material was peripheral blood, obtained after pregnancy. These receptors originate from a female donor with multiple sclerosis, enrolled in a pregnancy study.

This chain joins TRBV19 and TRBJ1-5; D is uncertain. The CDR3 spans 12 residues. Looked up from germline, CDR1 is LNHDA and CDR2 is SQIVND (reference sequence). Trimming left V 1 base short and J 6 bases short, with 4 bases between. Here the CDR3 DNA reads TGTGCCAGTAGTATAGGAGGTCAGCCCCAGCATTTT. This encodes CASSIGGQPQHF.

The CDR3 nucleotides are TGTGCCAGTAGTGGGGGGGACAGGGTAACCGGGGAGCTGTTTTTT. This gives the protein CASSGGDRVTGELFF. This chain uses TRBV19 with TRBJ2-2; TRBD1 matches at 9 bases. Germline V gene sequence: CDR1 LNHDA, CDR2 SQIVND (reference sequence). The CDR3 sequence is 15 residues long. With 5 bases clipped from V and 5 bases from J, the junction kept 6 bases outside the gene matches.

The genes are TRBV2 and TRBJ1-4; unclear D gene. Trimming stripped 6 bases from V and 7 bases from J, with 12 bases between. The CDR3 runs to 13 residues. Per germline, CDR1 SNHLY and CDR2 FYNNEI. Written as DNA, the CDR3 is TGTGCCAGCAGGACTGCCCCCCCTGAAAAACTGTTTTTT. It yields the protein CASRTAPPEKLFF.

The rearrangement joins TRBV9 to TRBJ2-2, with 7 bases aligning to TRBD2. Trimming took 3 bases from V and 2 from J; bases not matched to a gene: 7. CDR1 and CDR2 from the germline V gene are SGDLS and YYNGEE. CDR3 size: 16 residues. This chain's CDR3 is CASSAPGRVNTGELFF. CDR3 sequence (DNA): TGTGCCAGCAGCGCCCCGGGGAGGGTTAACACCGGGGAGCTGTTTTTT.

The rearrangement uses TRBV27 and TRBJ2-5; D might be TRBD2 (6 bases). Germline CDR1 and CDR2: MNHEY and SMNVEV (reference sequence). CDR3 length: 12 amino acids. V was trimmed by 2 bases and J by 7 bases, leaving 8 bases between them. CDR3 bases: TGTGCCAGCAGTTTAGAGGGAGGGACCCAGTACTTC. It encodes CASSLEGGTQYF.